The 24 T cell receptor beta chains listed next were all sequenced from one sample in a study of T cells expressing NK-cell markers. For each CDR3 protein, TCRdb gives one entry from its re-call of the 5' RACE reads, without DNA. In all, the sample yields around 110,000 distinct CDR3 sequences. Sequencing was done on a sample of blood T cells: a sorted CD56 or NKG2C T cell subset, CD4+ or CD8+ T cells, or bulk PBMC T cells (not recorded which). These receptor sequences come from a woman between 18 and 69 years old in good health.

CDR3 residues: CASSQRLAGNTGELFF. The chain joins TRBV4-3 to TRBJ2-2; the D call of TRBD2 rests on TCRdb alone, since no DNA is present to check it. The CDR3 contains 16 residues. Germline V gene data show CDR1 as LGHNA and CDR2 as YSLEER.

V is TRBV9 and J is TRBJ2-3; TCRdb's D call of TRBD1 is untestable without DNA. There are 16 residues in the CDR3. From germline, CDR1 is SGDLS and CDR2 YYNGEE. The CDR3 sequence: CASSRASAGGGDTQYF.

V is TRBV24-1 and J is TRBJ1-2. The CDR3 covers 14 residues. Germline CDR1 is KGHDR and CDR2 is SFDVKD. The CDR3 here is CATSDFGTNYGYTF.

The V gene is TRBV19, the J gene TRBJ1-1. The CDR3 covers 13 residues. In germline, CDR1 is LNHDA, CDR2 SQIVND (reference sequence). CDR3 sequence reads: CASSISLNTEAFF.

The genes are TRBV7-2 and TRBJ2-7; TCRdb gives TRBD1 as the D gene, but with no DNA this cannot be confirmed. The CDR3 extends over 12 amino acids. Germline CDR1 is SGHTA and CDR2 is FQGNSA. The CDR3 is CASSPGAYEQYF.

The rearrangement joins TRBV12-3 or TRBV12-4 to TRBJ2-4; TCRdb's D gene call, TRBD1, goes unchecked for lack of DNA. CDR3 size: 15 residues. CDR3 region: CASSLTGTAKNIQYF.

This chain joins TRBV14 and TRBJ1-4; TCRdb returns TRBD1, unconfirmable since there is no DNA. The germline CDR1 and CDR2 sequences are SGHDN and FVKESK. The CDR3 has 15 amino acids. The CDR3 loop is CASSSGQVRGEKLFF.

The chain recombines TRBV27 with TRBJ1-1; lacking DNA, the TRBD1 call made by TCRdb goes unchecked. The germline CDR1 and CDR2 sequences are MNHEY and SMNVEV (reference sequence). CDR3 length: 14 amino acids. The CDR3 spells CASSWGKGFTEAFF.

The chain has TRBV20-1 and TRBJ2-3; TCRdb selects TRBD2, and the lack of DNA leaves this call unchecked. Germline V lookup: CDR1 DFQATT, CDR2 SNEGSKA (reference sequence). This CDR3 region has 17 residues. The CDR3 protein is CSAHVSGLAGPTDTQYF.

The chain has TRBV29-1 and TRBJ2-5; TCRdb's assignment of TRBD1 cannot be checked, as there is no DNA. CDR3 length equals 12 residues. Germline CDR1 reads SQVTM; CDR2 reads ANQGSEA. CDR3 sequence reads: CSGDREQETQYF.

The V call is TRBV7-9, the J call TRBJ1-4; absent DNA, TCRdb's TRBD1 call cannot be checked. The CDR3 runs 15 residues. CDR1 is SEHNR and CDR2 is FQNEAQ in the germline V gene (reference sequence). CDR3 sequence: CASSLFVGTTEKLFF.

This chain links TRBV2 with TRBJ2-7; the D call of TRBD2 rests on TCRdb alone, since no DNA is present to check it. The CDR3 is 15 residues long. Germline V gives CDR1 SNHLY, CDR2 FYNNEI. The CDR3 is CASSDREASIYEQYF.

The rearrangement links TRBV7-2 to TRBJ2-3; without DNA, the TCRdb call of TRBD2 cannot be checked. CDR1 is SGHTA, CDR2 FQGNSA, per germline. The CDR3 totals 15 residues. CDR3 protein: CASSSLSSSTDTQYF.

The chain combines TRBV15 with TRBJ2-7; the D call from TCRdb, TRBD1, cannot be confirmed without DNA. CDR1 is LNHNV, CDR2 YYDKDF, per germline (reference sequence). The CDR3 length is 12 residues. The CDR3 here is CATTSLQGEQYF.

The chain couples TRBV12-3 or TRBV12-4 to TRBJ2-7. This CDR3 is built from 15 residues. CDR3 residues: CASSFSGRTYYEQYF.

This rearrangement joins TRBV12-3 or TRBV12-4 to TRBJ2-5; TCRdb's assignment of TRBD2 cannot be checked, as there is no DNA. The CDR3 spans 15 residues. CDR3 in amino acids: CASSLGRGGWWSQYF.

The chain joins TRBV7-6 to TRBJ2-1. CDR1 is SGHVS, CDR2 FNYEAQ, per germline. This CDR3 contains 16 residues. CDR3 sequence: CASSLELAEFYNEQFF.

The J gene is TRBJ2-5, the V gene TRBV10-2; TCRdb picks TRBD2, but there is no DNA to check that call. The CDR3 extends over 14 amino acids. Germline V gene data show CDR1 as WSHSY and CDR2 as SAAADI. CDR3 sequence reads: CASRGRGPQETQYF.

The chain carries TRBV12-3 or TRBV12-4 and TRBJ1-1. The CDR3 is 12 residues long. CDR3 sequence: CASKEGNTEAFF.

The rearrangement uses TRBV7-8 and TRBJ2-5; as DNA is missing, the TRBD1 call by TCRdb cannot be tested. The CDR3 runs 15 residues. Germline-derived CDR1 and CDR2 are SGHVS and FQNEAQ. The CDR3 here is CASSPQRGGQETQYF.

This sequence joins TRBV15 and TRBJ1-4; the TCRdb call, TRBD1, lacks DNA for checking. The CDR3 totals 11 residues. CDR1 and CDR2 (germline): LNHNV, YYDKDF (reference sequence). The chain's CDR3 is CATSSAGRLFF.

CDR3 sequence reads: CASSLDRALLTDEQFF. V usage is TRBV18 and J usage is TRBJ2-1; TCRdb picks TRBD2, but there is no DNA to check that call. CDR1 is KGHSH, CDR2 LQKENI, per germline. This CDR3 comprises 16 residues.

The chain is built from TRBV29-1 and TRBJ2-7; TCRdb designates TRBD2, a call that cannot be tested without DNA. Germline V gene sequence: CDR1 SQVTM, CDR2 ANQGSEA. This CDR3 is built from 14 residues. This CDR3 is CSVGGQGTRYEQYF.

The chain combines TRBV9 with TRBJ2-7; the D call of TRBD2 rests on TCRdb alone, since no DNA is present to check it. CDR1 is SGDLS and CDR2 is YYNGEE in the germline V gene. The CDR3 loop spans 15 amino acids. CDR3 sequence: CASSASGSTDYEQYF.